Reported below is one T cell receptor (beta chain). The antigen is undetermined. These data belong to a study of chemoradiotherapy in HPV16-positive cancers. Broader study findings: For HPV16-positive patients, expanding HPV-responsive T cells associated with longer recurrence-free survival.

The method was immunoSEQ multiplex PCR; TCRdb's version includes in-frame clones alone and lacks a portion of them. The data contain about 12,000 clones, over 70% of them seen just once; the ten biggest clones take up under 9.5%. Trimming took 0 bases from V and 9 from J; bases not matched to a gene: 5. Germline CDR1 LGHNA, CDR2 YSLEER. CDR3 length: 14 amino acids. Samples were taken several times over chemoradiotherapy. This chain uses TRBV4-3 with TRBJ2-7, with 10 bases identical to TRBD2. The clonotype originates from a human donor with HPV-associated anogenital cancer. This specimen was collected from a patient who underwent chemoradiotherapy. CDR3 loop: CASSQDWSGGGQYF. In DNA, the CDR3 is TGCGCCAGCAGCCAAGATTGGAGCGGGGGGGGGCAGTACTTC.